Presented here are 21 T cell receptor beta chains from one specimen sequenced in a study of T cell repertoires in cytomegalovirus infection. TCRdb re-analysed the reads in MiXCR, keeping a single row per CDR3 protein. In the table there are under 150,000 distinct CDR3 sequences, 20% to 30% of which are singletons. Antigens for these TCRs are unknown. The specimen was PBMCs, sequenced either directly or after in vitro stimulation (not recorded which). The receptors stem from a human donor in good health (CMV status not recorded). Some clones in this sample may be carry-over from other donors' samples.

The chain has TRBV5-4 and TRBJ1-2, with 9 positions matching TRBD1. V was pared by 5 bases and J by 2 bases, with 7 bases of the junction left unmatched. Germline CDR1 SGHNT, CDR2 YYREEE (reference sequence). The CDR3 spans 15 residues. The CDR3 protein is CASRPAGTGNYGYTF. Written as DNA, the CDR3 is TGTGCCAGCAGACCGGCCGGGACAGGGAACTATGGCTACACCTTC.

The CDR3 nucleotides read TGCAGCGTTGAGGGGTCGGAGCAAGAGACCCAGTACTTC. The encoded protein is CSVEGSEQETQYF. The gene calls are TRBV29-1 and TRBJ2-5, with D uncertain. The CDR3 covers 13 residues. Germline V gene data show CDR1 as SQVTM and CDR2 as ANQGSEA. V was clipped by 3 bases and J by 2 bases, with 10 bases between them.

This chain uses TRBV29-1 with TRBJ1-1; TRBD1 aligns across 9 bases. Losses at the gene ends were 6 bases for V and 4 bases for J; bases not matched to a gene: 6. The CDR3 runs to 13 residues. Germline assignment: CDR1 SQVTM and CDR2 ANQGSEA. The chain's CDR3 is CSVSGTGSTEAFF. DNA for the CDR3: TGCAGCGTGTCCGGGACAGGGTCCACTGAAGCTTTCTTT. The whole variable domain, remainder taken from reference TRBV29-1 and TRBJ1-1, is SAVISQKPSRDICQRGTSLTIQCQVDSQVTMMFWYRQQPGQSLTLIATANQGSEATYESGFVIDKFPISRPNLTFSTLTVSNMSPEDSSIYLCSVSGTGSTEAFFGQGTRLTVV.

J is TRBJ2-2 and V is TRBV4-1; 7 nucleotides agree with TRBD1. The CDR3 consists of 15 residues. Germline values: CDR1 MGHRA, CDR2 YSYEKL. V dropped 3 bases and J dropped 7; count of bases not matched to a gene: 8. Written as DNA, the CDR3 is TGCGCCAGCAGCCATCTGACAGGGCTTGGCGGGGAGCTGTTTTTT. This sequence encodes CASSHLTGLGGELFF.

This clonotype was counted only a few times. The gene calls are TRBV7-2 and TRBJ1-5; TRBD1 agrees at 10 bases. The ends lost 1 base at V and 2 bases at J; junction bases unmatched: 2. CDR3 length: 16 residues. Per germline, CDR1 SGHTA and CDR2 FQGNSA. The CDR3 region has the DNA TGTGCCAGCAGCTTAGGGGACAGGGGTGGCAATCAGCCCCAGCATTTT. It is translated as CASSLGDRGGNQPQHF.

This clonotype was found a few times. The CDR3 region has the DNA TGTGCCTGGACTTCTGGACTAGCGGCAATCGGCCATGAGCAGTTCTTC. Translated: CAWTSGLAAIGHEQFF. V usage is TRBV30 and J usage is TRBJ2-1; 10 bases map to TRBD2. The J segment lost 8 bases and the V segment lost 4 bases, leaving 14 bases of the junction unmatched. The CDR3 is 16 amino acids. CDR1 is GTSNPN, CDR2 SVGIG, per germline (reference sequence).

This clonotype was observed many times. This rearrangement joins TRBV2 to TRBJ2-5, with 8 bases lining up with TRBD1. The CDR3 extends over 14 amino acids. Losses at the gene ends were 6 bases for V and 5 bases for J; bases not matched to a gene: 8. Germline V gene sequence: CDR1 SNHLY, CDR2 FYNNEI. CDR3 in DNA: TGTGCCAGCAGAGCTGGACAGGGCGTCGAGACCCAGTACTTC. It codes for CASRAGQGVETQYF.

The DNA of the CDR3 is TGTGCCAGCACCACCTTCGGAGTGGGGGTCGGCGGGGAGCTGTTTTTT. The encoded protein is CASTTFGVGVGGELFF. This sequence joins TRBV27 and TRBJ2-2, with D possibly being TRBD1 or TRBD2 (5 bases each). Germline CDR1 and CDR2: MNHEY and SMNVEV (reference sequence). V was cut by 7 bases and J by 7 bases, with 22 bases left in between. The CDR3 sequence is 16 residues long.

The sample holds a few counts of this clonotype. V is TRBV20-1 and J is TRBJ1-1, with 8 bases matching TRBD1. Per germline, CDR1 DFQATT and CDR2 SNEGSKA (reference sequence). The CDR3 contains 12 residues. The junction had 0 bases not matched to a gene; V was cut back by 5 bases and J by 1 base. The CDR3 DNA reads as TGCAGTGCTGGACAGGGGAACACTGAAGCTTTCTTT. It is translated as CSAGQGNTEAFF.

The V gene is TRBV6-6, the J gene TRBJ1-5; tentative D call: TRBD1 (5 bases). The V gene's germline CDR1 is MNHNY and CDR2 SVGAGI (reference sequence). Trimming cost V 2 bases and J 4 bases, with 6 bases left between them. The CDR3 is made up of 13 amino acids. Here the CDR3 reads CASSYQGNQPQHF. The CDR3, as DNA: TGTGCCAGCAGTTACCAGGGAAATCAGCCCCAGCATTTT.

The chain combines TRBV18 with TRBJ1-1, with TRBD1 matching 8 bases. The CDR3 is made up of 15 amino acids. Germline V gene data show CDR1 as KGHSH and CDR2 as LQKENI. J gave up 0 bases and V 5 bases, and 5 bases lay outside the gene matches. The CDR3 DNA reads TGTGCCAGCTCAGTGGGGACAGGCATGAACACTGAAGCTTTCTTT. Its protein is CASSVGTGMNTEAFF.

The sample holds many counts of this clonotype. The gene calls are TRBV7-2 and TRBJ2-2; D may be TRBD2 (5 bases). V dropped 5 bases and J dropped 0 bases, with 7 bases sitting between them. The CDR3 contains 14 residues. CDR1 and CDR2 from the germline V gene are SGHTA and FQGNSA. The CDR3 sequence is CASSQDSNTGELFF. In DNA form, the CDR3 reads TGTGCCAGCAGCCAGGACTCGAACACCGGGGAGCTGTTTTTT.

This clonotype has just a few counts. This chain joins TRBV5-6 and TRBJ2-7; TRBD1 matches 8 bases. The CDR3 has 13 amino acids. Trimming took 4 bases from V and 4 from J; bases not matched to a gene: 4. CDR1 is SGHDT and CDR2 is YYEEEE in the germline V gene. Here the CDR3 DNA reads TGTGCCAGCAGCGGCCGGGACAGGTACGAGCAGTACTTC. It is translated as CASSGRDRYEQYF.

This clonotype appeared a few times. The V gene is TRBV19, the J gene TRBJ1-1, with TRBD1 matching over 10 bases. Germline lookup yields CDR1 LNHDA and CDR2 SQIVND (reference sequence). The V segment lost 5 bases and the J segment 6 bases; nucleotides outside the gene matches: 9. The CDR3 is 15 amino acids. The CDR3 nucleotides are TGTGCCAGTAGTTTGCCGACAGGGGGCACGGCTGAAGCTTTCTTT. This translates into CASSLPTGGTAEAFF.

The V and J genes are TRBV30 and TRBJ2-3; D not certain. Germline CDR1 reads GTSNPN; CDR2 reads SVGIG (reference sequence). The length of the CDR3 is 15 residues. Trimming took 0 bases from V and 0 from J, leaving 10 bases between them. CDR3 region: CAWSVMRSSTDTQYF. In DNA form, the CDR3 reads TGTGCCTGGAGTGTAATGAGGTCTAGCACAGATACGCAGTATTTT. Variable domain in full (rest from reference TRBV30 and TRBJ2-3): SQTIHQWPATLVQPVGSPLSLECTVEGTSNPNLYWYRQAAGRGLQLLFYSVGIGQISSEVPQNLSASRPQDRQFILSSKKLLLSDSGFYLCAWSVMRSSTDTQYFGPGTRLTVL.

The chain joins TRBV6-1 to TRBJ2-1; D unresolved. The CDR3 runs to 13 residues. Trimming left V 0 bases short and J 6 bases short, with 6 bases between. The germline CDR1 and CDR2 sequences are MNHNS and SASEGT. For the CDR3, the DNA is TGTGCCAGCAGTGAAGCGTGGCGCAATGAGCAGTTCTTC. It codes for CASSEAWRNEQFF.

This clonotype was found a few times. The rearrangement joins TRBV11-2 to TRBJ2-2; a possible D gene is TRBD1 (6 bases). There are 14 residues in the CDR3. Trimming removed 6 bases from V and 6 bases from J, with 14 bases in between. CDR1 is SGHAT, CDR2 FQNNGV, per germline. The CDR3: CASRKQGRAGELFF. As DNA, the CDR3 is TGTGCCAGCAGGAAACAGGGTCGGGCCGGGGAGCTGTTTTTT.

This clonotype has a handful of counts. The chain combines TRBV7-3 with TRBJ1-5; D is unclear. Trimming left V 2 bases short and J 5 bases short, with 13 bases between. Germline V gives CDR1 SGHTA, CDR2 FQGTGA. There are 15 residues in the CDR3. Written as DNA, the CDR3 is TGTGCCAGCAGCTTAGGCCCCGGCGCCTATCAGCCCCAGCATTTT. It is translated as CASSLGPGAYQPQHF.

This clonotype has only a few counts. The chain is built from TRBV23-1 and TRBJ2-1; 8 bases are shared with TRBD1. TRBV23-1 is an open reading frame, and its role is uncertain. CDR3 length: 15 amino acids. Trimming took 2 bases from V and 1 from J; bases not matched to a gene: 1. The CDR3 loop reads CASSQDRGSYNEQFF. As DNA, the CDR3 is TGCGCCAGCAGTCAAGACAGGGGTTCCTACAATGAGCAGTTCTTC.

This clonotype was seen many times. The genes are TRBV7-2 and TRBJ2-1; D not resolved. V was trimmed by 0 bases and J by 0 bases, leaving 9 bases between them. From germline, CDR1 is SGHTA and CDR2 FQGNSA. The CDR3 is 16 amino acids. The CDR3 loop reads CASSLAMSSSYNEQFF. The CDR3 nucleotides read TGTGCCAGCAGCTTAGCGATGAGTAGCTCCTACAATGAGCAGTTCTTC.

This clonotype appeared many times. V is TRBV7-8 and J is TRBJ1-2; TRBD1 aligns across 8 bases. There are 16 residues in the CDR3. The junction had 14 bases not matched to a gene; V was cut back by 5 bases and J by 6 bases. The V gene's germline CDR1 is SGHVS and CDR2 FQNEAQ. The CDR3 protein is CASSGNAGGGLDGYTF. The DNA of the CDR3 is TGTGCCAGCAGCGGCAACGCAGGGGGCGGGTTGGATGGCTACACCTTC.